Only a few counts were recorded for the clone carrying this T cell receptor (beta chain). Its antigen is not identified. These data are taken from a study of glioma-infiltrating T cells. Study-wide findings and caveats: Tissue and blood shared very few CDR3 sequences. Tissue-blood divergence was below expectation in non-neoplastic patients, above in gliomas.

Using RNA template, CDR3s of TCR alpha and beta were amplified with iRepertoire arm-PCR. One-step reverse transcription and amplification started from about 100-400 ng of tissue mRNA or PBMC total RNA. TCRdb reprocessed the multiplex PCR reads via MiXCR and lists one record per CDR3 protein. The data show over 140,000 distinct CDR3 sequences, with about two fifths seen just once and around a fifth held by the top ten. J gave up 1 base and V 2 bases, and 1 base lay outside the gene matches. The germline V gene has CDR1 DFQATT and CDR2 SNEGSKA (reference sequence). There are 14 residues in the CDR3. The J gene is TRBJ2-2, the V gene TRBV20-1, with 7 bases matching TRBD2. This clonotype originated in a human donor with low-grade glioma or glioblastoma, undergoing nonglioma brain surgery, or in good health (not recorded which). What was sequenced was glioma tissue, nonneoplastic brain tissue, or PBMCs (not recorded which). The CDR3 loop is CSARPSGNTGELFF. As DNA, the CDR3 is TGCAGTGCTAGACCTAGCGGGAACACCGGGGAGCTGTTTTTT.